The entry that follows covers one T cell receptor beta chain sequence. Its antigen is undetermined. A library of TCRbeta sequences, prepared with unique molecular identifiers, was generated. MiXCR was run by TCRdb on the PCR reads, yielding one entry per CDR3 protein. Here the sample spans 75,000 to 90,000 distinct CDR3 sequences, 14% being singletons. V lost 3 bases and J lost 2, with 14 bases in between. The CDR3 spans 14 residues. Germline-derived CDR1 and CDR2 are DFQATT and SNEGSKA (reference sequence). This entry belongs to a study of T-cell reconstitution after alpha-beta-depleted transplantation in children. Findings and limits, study-wide: A year had passed since transplant, and T-cell counts and diversity by then came mostly from newly produced T cells. Reported findings indicate that, about two months after transplant, alpha-beta T cells came from several hundred expanded clones, which were derived from non-depleted graft cells.

The chain links TRBV20-1 to TRBJ2-7, with unresolved D. The source was PBMCs, mostly from graft donor cells, collected 180 days after TCRalphabeta/CD19-depleted stem cell transplant. The sequence derives from a male patient aged 2 to 10 who had a stem cell transplant for acute lymphoblastic leukemia, so the T cells may come from the graft donor. The CDR3: CSARDRVKAYEQYF. The CDR3 DNA follows: TGCAGTGCTAGGGACCGGGTCAAGGCCTACGAGCAGTACTTC.